This is a list of T cell receptor beta chains from one sample in a study of cytomegalovirus exposure and HLA in healthy donors. Sequenced by immunoSEQ multiplex PCR; TCRdb stores in-frame clones only, minus some. Altogether approximately 97,000 clones are present, about 74% being singletons, with the ten largest covering 8.5% to 10%. Sequences were obtained from PBMCs. These TCRs come from a male donor in good health and CMV-seropositive. Each CDR3 is given without its conserved first and last residue. Fields, in order: V gene, J gene, CDR3 protein.

V gene: TRBV18
J gene: TRBJ1-1
CDR3 protein: ASSPPRGMNTEAF

V gene: TRBV6-7
J gene: TRBJ2-7
CDR3 protein: ASSYSMGLAGSEQY

V gene: TRBV6-5
J gene: TRBJ2-2
CDR3 protein: ASSSGQGAGELF

V gene: TRBV30
J gene: TRBJ1-5
CDR3 protein: AWSSGGNQPQH

V gene: TRBV27
J gene: TRBJ2-5
CDR3 protein: ASSSLAGVFQETQY

V gene: TRBV5-1
J gene: TRBJ2-3
CDR3 protein: ASSPTGTSGSLYTQY

V gene: TRBV10-3
J gene: TRBJ2-7
CDR3 protein: AISDLQDEQY

V gene: TRBV5-1
J gene: TRBJ1-1
CDR3 protein: ASGQGQVNAEAF

V gene: TRBV6-5
J gene: -
CDR3 protein: ASSYRTAPYEQY

V gene: TRBV4-2
J gene: TRBJ2-2
CDR3 protein: ASSQGVAGGSRDTGELF

V gene: TRBV7-2
J gene: TRBJ2-1
CDR3 protein: ASSLQGAGYNEQF

V gene: TRBV5-6
J gene: TRBJ1-5
CDR3 protein: ASSNVGGGQPQH

V gene: TRBV7-3
J gene: TRBJ2-3
CDR3 protein: ASSRTSGEPDTQY

V gene: TRBV7-9
J gene: TRBJ2-1
CDR3 protein: ASSSPGLGRVRNEQF

V gene: TRBV5-6
J gene: TRBJ2-4
CDR3 protein: ASSASGGGAIQY

V gene: TRBV7-9
J gene: TRBJ2-7
CDR3 protein: ASSLDGTTYEQY

V gene: TRBV5-6
J gene: TRBJ1-1
CDR3 protein: ASSLRTGWDTEAF

V gene: TRBV29-1
J gene: TRBJ2-3
CDR3 protein: SVEREWDTQY

V gene: TRBV27
J gene: TRBJ2-3
CDR3 protein: ASSPTTGTDTQY

V gene: TRBV9
J gene: TRBJ2-3
CDR3 protein: ASSVSSGITDTQY

V gene: TRBV18
J gene: TRBJ1-5
CDR3 protein: ASSPQIAVGRQPQH

V gene: TRBV12-5
J gene: TRBJ2-2
CDR3 protein: ASGLALAGDWTGELF

V gene: TRBV19
J gene: TRBJ2-7
CDR3 protein: ASSIVQDWEVHEQY

V gene: TRBV28
J gene: TRBJ1-2
CDR3 protein: ASTSPGQGEGGYT

V gene: TRBV4-3
J gene: TRBJ1-2
CDR3 protein: ASSHRGQPNYGYT

V gene: TRBV7-9
J gene: TRBJ2-5
CDR3 protein: ASSLVSGSPETQY

V gene: TRBV15
J gene: TRBJ1-1
CDR3 protein: ATRQGLGNTEAF

V gene: TRBV9
J gene: TRBJ1-6
CDR3 protein: ASSVVEGVGSPLH

V gene: TRBV4-3
J gene: TRBJ1-2
CDR3 protein: ASSQDLTGVIYGYT

V gene: TRBV7-9
J gene: TRBJ2-1
CDR3 protein: ASSLEGRSSYNEQF

V gene: TRBV4-1
J gene: TRBJ1-1
CDR3 protein: ASSRLPQITLGTEAF

V gene: TRBV29-1
J gene: TRBJ2-7
CDR3 protein: SVRWTGYEQY

V gene: TRBV7-2
J gene: TRBJ2-2
CDR3 protein: ASSRQGGDTGELF

V gene: TRBV7-2
J gene: TRBJ2-7
CDR3 protein: ASSLGGSGGLH

V gene: TRBV29-1
J gene: TRBJ2-7
CDR3 protein: SVLGLADYEQY

V gene: TRBV18
J gene: TRBJ2-1
CDR3 protein: ASSPLGTSGHNEQF

V gene: TRBV7-9
J gene: TRBJ2-1
CDR3 protein: ASSLRGGALNEQF

V gene: TRBV7-2
J gene: TRBJ2-2
CDR3 protein: ASSFAGRNTGELF

V gene: TRBV19
J gene: TRBJ2-1
CDR3 protein: ASSISPSGGEQF

V gene: TRBV9
J gene: TRBJ2-7
CDR3 protein: ASTPGGPLSYEQY

V gene: TRBV7-9
J gene: TRBJ2-5
CDR3 protein: ASSLAGAGLQAQY

V gene: TRBV4-3
J gene: TRBJ2-7
CDR3 protein: ASSQGSASSYEQY

V gene: TRBV2
J gene: TRBJ2-7
CDR3 protein: ASSAQAYEQY

V gene: TRBV7-8
J gene: TRBJ2-3
CDR3 protein: ASSLRTSGSTDTQY

V gene: TRBV4-3
J gene: TRBJ2-1
CDR3 protein: ASSPLPTTSGRVGTYNEQF

V gene: TRBV7-3
J gene: TRBJ2-2
CDR3 protein: ASSSLTGELF

V gene: TRBV5-1
J gene: TRBJ2-7
CDR3 protein: ASSLAGGGRPYEQY

V gene: TRBV29-1
J gene: TRBJ2-5
CDR3 protein: SVEDPKETQY

V gene: TRBV7-9
J gene: TRBJ1-5
CDR3 protein: ASSWGQSNQPQH

V gene: TRBV19
J gene: TRBJ2-1
CDR3 protein: ASSIPGLGGEQF

V gene: TRBV28
J gene: TRBJ2-7
CDR3 protein: ASTGQASYEQY

V gene: TRBV7-2
J gene: TRBJ1-5
CDR3 protein: ASSLGTGGGQPQH

V gene: TRBV7-2
J gene: TRBJ1-2
CDR3 protein: ASSLTRFDGYT

V gene: TRBV7-9
J gene: TRBJ2-7
CDR3 protein: ASSLETRWYEQY

V gene: TRBV5-4
J gene: TRBJ2-2
CDR3 protein: ASSFGQGSNTGELF

V gene: TRBV7-3
J gene: TRBJ2-1
CDR3 protein: ASSLTLTSEQF

V gene: TRBV7-2
J gene: TRBJ2-5
CDR3 protein: ASSFAGEETQY

V gene: TRBV7-9
J gene: TRBJ2-1
CDR3 protein: ASSSVRGSYNEQF

V gene: TRBV6-1
J gene: TRBJ1-1
CDR3 protein: ASSEEILPSEAF